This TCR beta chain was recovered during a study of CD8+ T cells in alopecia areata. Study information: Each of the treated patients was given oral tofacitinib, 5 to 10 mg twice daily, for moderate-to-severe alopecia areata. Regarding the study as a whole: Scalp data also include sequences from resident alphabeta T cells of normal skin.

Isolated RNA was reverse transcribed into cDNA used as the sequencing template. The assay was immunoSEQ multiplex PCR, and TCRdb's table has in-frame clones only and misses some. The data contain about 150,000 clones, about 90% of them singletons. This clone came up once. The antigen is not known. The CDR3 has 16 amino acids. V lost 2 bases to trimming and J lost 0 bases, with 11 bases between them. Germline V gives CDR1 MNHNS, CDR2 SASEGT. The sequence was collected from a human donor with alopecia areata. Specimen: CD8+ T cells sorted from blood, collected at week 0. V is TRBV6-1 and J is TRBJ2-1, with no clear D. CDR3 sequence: CASSEPYSSSYNEQFF. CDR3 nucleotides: TGTGCCAGCAGTGAACCCTACAGCAGCTCCTACAATGAGCAGTTCTTC.